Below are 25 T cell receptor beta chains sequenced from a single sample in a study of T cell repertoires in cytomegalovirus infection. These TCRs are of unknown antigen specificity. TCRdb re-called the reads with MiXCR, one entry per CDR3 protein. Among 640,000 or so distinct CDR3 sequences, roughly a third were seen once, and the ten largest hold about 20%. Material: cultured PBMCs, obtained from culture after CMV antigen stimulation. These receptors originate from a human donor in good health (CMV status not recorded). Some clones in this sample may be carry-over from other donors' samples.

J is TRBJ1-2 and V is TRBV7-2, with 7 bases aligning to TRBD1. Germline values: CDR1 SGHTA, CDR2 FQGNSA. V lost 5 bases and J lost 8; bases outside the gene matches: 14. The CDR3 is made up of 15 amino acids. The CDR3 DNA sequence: TGTGCCAGCAGCCTTAGCACAGGGGCCCTCGTCGGCTACACCTTC. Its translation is CASSLSTGALVGYTF.

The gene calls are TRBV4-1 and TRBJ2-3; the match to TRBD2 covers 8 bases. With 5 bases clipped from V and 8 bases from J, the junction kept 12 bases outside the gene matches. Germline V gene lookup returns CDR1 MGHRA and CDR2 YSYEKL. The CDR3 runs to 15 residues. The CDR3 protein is CASSSEGLGRSTQYF. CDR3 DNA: TGCGCCAGCAGCTCGGAGGGACTAGGTCGGTCTACGCAGTATTTT.

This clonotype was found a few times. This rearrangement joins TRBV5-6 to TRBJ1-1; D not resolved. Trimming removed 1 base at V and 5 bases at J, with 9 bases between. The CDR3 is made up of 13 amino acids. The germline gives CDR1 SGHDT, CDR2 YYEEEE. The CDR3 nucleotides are TGTGCCAGCAGCTTGATAGGGTGGACTGAAGCTTTCTTT. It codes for CASSLIGWTEAFF.

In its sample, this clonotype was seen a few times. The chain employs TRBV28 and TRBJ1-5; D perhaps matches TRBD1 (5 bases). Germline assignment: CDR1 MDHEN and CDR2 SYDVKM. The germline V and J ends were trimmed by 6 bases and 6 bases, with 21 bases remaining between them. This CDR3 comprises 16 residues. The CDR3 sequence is CASRKDQGNLGQPQHF. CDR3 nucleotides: TGTGCCAGCAGGAAAGACCAGGGTAATTTAGGTCAGCCCCAGCATTTT.

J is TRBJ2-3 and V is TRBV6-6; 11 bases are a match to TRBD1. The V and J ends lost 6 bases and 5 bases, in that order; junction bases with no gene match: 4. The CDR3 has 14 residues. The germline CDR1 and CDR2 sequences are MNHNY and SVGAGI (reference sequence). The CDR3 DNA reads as TGTGCCAGCAGAACCGGGACAGGGGGAGATACGCAGTATTTT. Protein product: CASRTGTGGDTQYF.

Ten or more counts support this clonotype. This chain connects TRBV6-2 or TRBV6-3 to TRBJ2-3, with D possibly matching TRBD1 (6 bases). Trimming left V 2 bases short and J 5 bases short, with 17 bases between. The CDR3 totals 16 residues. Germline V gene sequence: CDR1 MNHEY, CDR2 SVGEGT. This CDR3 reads CASSYEIAGVGDTQYF. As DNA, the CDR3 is TGTGCCAGCAGTTACGAGATTGCAGGGGTTGGAGATACGCAGTATTTT.

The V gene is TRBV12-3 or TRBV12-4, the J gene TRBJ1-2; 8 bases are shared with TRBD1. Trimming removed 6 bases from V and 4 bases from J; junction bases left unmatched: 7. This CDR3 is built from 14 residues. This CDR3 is CASRDRDGSYGYTF. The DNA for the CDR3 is TGTGCCAGCAGGGACAGGGACGGTAGCTATGGCTACACCTTC.

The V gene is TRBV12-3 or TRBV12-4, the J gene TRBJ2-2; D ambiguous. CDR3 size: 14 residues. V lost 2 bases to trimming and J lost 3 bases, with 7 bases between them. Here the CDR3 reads CASSLNVHTGELFF. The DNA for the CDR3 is TGTGCCAGCAGTTTAAACGTGCACACCGGGGAGCTGTTTTTT.

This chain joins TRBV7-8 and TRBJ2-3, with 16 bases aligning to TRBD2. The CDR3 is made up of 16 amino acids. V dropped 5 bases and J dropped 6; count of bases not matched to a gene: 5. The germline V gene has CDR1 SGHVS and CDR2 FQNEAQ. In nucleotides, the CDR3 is TGTGCCAGCAGCCCAGGGACTAGCGGGGGGGCTGATACGCAGTATTTT. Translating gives CASSPGTSGGADTQYF.

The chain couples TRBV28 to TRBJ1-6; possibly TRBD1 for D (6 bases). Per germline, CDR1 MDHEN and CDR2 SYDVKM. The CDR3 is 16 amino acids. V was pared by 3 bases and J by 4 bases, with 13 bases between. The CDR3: CASSFAGGQYNSPLHF. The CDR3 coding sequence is TGTGCCAGCAGTTTTGCTGGGGGCCAGTATAATTCACCCCTCCACTTT.

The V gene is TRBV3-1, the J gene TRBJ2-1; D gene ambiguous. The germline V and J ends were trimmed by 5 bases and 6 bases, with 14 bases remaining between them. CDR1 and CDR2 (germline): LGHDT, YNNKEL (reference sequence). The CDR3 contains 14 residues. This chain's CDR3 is CASSTSRRANEQFF. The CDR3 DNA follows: TGTGCCAGCAGCACCAGCCGAAGGGCCAATGAGCAGTTCTTC.

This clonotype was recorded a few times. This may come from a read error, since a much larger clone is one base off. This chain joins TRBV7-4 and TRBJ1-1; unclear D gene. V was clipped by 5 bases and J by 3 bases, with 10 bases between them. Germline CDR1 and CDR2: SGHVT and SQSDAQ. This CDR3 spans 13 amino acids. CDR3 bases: TGTGCCAGCAGCCCCCAGGAGGACACTGAAGCTTTCTTT. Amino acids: CASSPQEDTEAFF.

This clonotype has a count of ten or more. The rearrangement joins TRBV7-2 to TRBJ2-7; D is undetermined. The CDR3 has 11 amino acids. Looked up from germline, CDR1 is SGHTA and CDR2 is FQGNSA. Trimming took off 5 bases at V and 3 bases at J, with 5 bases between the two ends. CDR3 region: CASSRDYEQYF. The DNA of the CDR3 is TGTGCCAGCAGCCGCGACTACGAGCAGTACTTC.

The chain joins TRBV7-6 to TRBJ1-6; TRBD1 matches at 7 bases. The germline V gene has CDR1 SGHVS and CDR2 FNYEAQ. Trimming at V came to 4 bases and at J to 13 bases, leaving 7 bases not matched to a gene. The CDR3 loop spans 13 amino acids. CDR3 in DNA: TGTGCCAGCAGCTCCCGGGACAGTTCGCCCCTCCACTTT. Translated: CASSSRDSSPLHF.

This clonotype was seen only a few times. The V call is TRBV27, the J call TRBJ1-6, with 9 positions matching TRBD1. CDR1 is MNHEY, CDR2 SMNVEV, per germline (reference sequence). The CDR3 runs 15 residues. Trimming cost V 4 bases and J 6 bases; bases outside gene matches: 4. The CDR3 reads CASSSGQGLNSPLHF. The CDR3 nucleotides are TGTGCCAGCAGTTCCGGACAGGGGCTTAATTCACCCCTCCACTTT.

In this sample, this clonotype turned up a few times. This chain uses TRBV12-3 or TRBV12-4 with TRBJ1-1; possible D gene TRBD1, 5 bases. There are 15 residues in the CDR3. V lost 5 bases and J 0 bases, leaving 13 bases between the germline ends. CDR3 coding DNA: TGTGCCAGCAGTCGGGACCGCGCTTTGAACACTGAAGCTTTCTTT. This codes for CASSRDRALNTEAFF.

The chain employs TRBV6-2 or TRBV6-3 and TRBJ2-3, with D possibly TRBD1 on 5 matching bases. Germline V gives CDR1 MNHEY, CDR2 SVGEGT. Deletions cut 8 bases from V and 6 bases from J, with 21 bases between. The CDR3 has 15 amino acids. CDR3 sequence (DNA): TGTGCCAGCGCGGCCGGCAGGGATCTTTTCGATACGCAGTATTTT. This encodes CASAAGRDLFDTQYF.

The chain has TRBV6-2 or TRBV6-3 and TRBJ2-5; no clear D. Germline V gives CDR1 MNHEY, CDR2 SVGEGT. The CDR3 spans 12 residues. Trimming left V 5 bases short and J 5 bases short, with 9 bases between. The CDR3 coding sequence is TGTGCCAGCAGTCAACGACCGGAGACCCAGTACTTC. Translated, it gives CASSQRPETQYF.

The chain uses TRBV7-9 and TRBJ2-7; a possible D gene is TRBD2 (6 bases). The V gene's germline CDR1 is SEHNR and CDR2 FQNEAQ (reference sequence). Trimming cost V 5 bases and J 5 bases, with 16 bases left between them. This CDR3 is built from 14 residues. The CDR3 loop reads CASSPQAGSHEQYF. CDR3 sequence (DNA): TGTGCCAGCAGCCCCCAAGCGGGTTCCCACGAGCAGTACTTC. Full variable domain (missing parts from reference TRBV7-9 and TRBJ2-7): DTGVSQNPRHKITKRGQNVTFRCDPISEHNRLYWYRQTLGQGPEFLTYFQNEAQLEKSRLLSDRFSAERPKGSFSTLEIQRTEQGDSAMYLCASSPQAGSHEQYFGPGTRLTVT.

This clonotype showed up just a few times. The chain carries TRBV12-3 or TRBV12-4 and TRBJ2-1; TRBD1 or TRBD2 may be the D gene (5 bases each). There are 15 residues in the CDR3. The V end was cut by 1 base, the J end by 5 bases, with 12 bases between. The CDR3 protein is CASSLGDHSDNEQFF. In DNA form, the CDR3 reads TGTGCCAGCAGTTTAGGGGACCACAGTGACAATGAGCAGTTCTTC.

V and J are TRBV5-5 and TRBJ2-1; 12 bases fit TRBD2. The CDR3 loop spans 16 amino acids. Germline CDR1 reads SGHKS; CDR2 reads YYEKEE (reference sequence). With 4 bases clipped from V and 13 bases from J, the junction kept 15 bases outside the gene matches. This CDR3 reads CASSHNAPTSGRQQFF. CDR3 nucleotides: TGTGCCAGCAGCCATAACGCCCCTACTAGCGGGAGGCAACAGTTCTTC.

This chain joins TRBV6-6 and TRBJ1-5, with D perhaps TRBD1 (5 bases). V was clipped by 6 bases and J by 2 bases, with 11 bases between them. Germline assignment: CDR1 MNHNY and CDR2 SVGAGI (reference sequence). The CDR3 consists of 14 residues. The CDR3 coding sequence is TGTGCCAGCAGGGGACCGGAGGGCAATCAGCCCCAGCATTTT. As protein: CASRGPEGNQPQHF.

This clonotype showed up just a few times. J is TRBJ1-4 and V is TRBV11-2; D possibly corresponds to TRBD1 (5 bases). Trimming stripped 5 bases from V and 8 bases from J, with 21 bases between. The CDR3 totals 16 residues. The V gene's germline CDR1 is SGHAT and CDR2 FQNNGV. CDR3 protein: CASSPRIGGLSEKLFF. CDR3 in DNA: TGTGCCAGCAGCCCTCGTATCGGGGGTTTGTCGGAAAAACTGTTTTTT.

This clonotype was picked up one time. CDR3 sequence: CAWESETQYF. In DNA, the CDR3 is TGTGCCTGGGAATCGGAGACCCAGTACTTC. The rearrangement uses TRBV30 and TRBJ2-5; D not certain. Germline values: CDR1 GTSNPN, CDR2 SVGIG (reference sequence). The CDR3 sequence is 10 residues long. Trimming shortened V by 5 bases and J by 5 bases, and 6 bases separated the two germline ends.

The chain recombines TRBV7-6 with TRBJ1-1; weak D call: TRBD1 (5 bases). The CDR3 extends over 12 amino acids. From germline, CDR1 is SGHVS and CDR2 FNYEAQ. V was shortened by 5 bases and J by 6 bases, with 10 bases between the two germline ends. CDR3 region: CASSKPGAEAFF. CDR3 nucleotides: TGTGCCAGCAGCAAACCGGGGGCTGAAGCTTTCTTT.